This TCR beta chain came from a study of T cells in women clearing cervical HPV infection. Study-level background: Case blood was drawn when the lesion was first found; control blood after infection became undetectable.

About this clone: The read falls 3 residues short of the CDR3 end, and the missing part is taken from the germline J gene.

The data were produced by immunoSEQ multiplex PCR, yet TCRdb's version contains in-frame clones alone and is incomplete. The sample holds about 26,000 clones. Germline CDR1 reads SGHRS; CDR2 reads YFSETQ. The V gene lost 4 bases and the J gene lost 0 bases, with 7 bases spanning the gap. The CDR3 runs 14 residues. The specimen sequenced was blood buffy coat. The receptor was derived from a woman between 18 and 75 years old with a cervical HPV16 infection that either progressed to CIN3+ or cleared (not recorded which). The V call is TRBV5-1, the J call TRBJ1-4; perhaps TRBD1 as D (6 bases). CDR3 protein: CASSEGATNEKLFF. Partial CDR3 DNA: TGCGCCAGCAGCGAGGGGGCAACTAATGAAAAA.